The 11 T cell receptor beta chains listed next were all sequenced from one sample in a study of T-cell memory formation after mild COVID-19. One entry per CDR3 protein, called by TCRdb with MiXCR from the 5' RACE reads. The sample lists about 82,000 distinct CDR3 sequences; roughly 13% were seen once. The sequenced sample consisted of PBMCs or a T cell subset sorted from them (not recorded which). The receptor set was obtained from a man between 18 and 35 years old who had mild COVID-19 (a few samples of this study predate the infection). Cell type and time point are not known.

The sample holds a few counts of this clonotype. This chain connects TRBV27 to TRBJ2-1; maybe TRBD2 (5 bases). Germline V gives CDR1 MNHEY, CDR2 SMNVEV (reference sequence). V was clipped by 6 bases and J by 6 bases, with 9 bases between them. The CDR3 consists of 12 residues. The CDR3 DNA reads TGTGCCAGCAGGGGAGACGGCAATGAGCAGTTCTTC. Its protein product is CASRGDGNEQFF.

This clonotype was seen a few times. V is TRBV4-1 and J is TRBJ2-3, with unresolved D. The CDR3 covers 12 residues. V lost 4 bases and J lost 5, with 7 bases in between. In germline, CDR1 is MGHRA, CDR2 YSYEKL. CDR3 DNA sequence: TGCGCCAGCAGCCCCGACCTAGATACGCAGTATTTT. Translation gives CASSPDLDTQYF.

This chain connects TRBV9 to TRBJ1-2; maybe TRBD1 (5 bases). Germline CDR1 and CDR2: SGDLS and YYNGEE. The V end was cut by 6 bases, the J end by 4 bases, with 19 bases between. This CDR3 is 15 amino acids long. CDR3 loop: CASTPKFGGGYGYTF. The CDR3 DNA follows: TGTGCCAGCACCCCCAAGTTTGGCGGGGGCTATGGCTACACCTTC.

This clonotype has only a few counts. CDR3 nucleotides: TGTGCCAGCAATCCCCCCCACCCGGGGCCTAGTGCCGAGCAGTTCTTC. Translated: CASNPPHPGPSAEQFF. V is TRBV7-9 and J is TRBJ2-1; D is perhaps TRBD1 or TRBD2 (5 bases each). The CDR3 length is 16 residues. The germline gives CDR1 SEHNR, CDR2 FQNEAQ (reference sequence). Trimming removed 7 bases from V and 10 bases from J, with 26 bases in between.

There are a few counts of this clonotype. The chain uses TRBV4-1 and TRBJ2-7; D uncertain. Trimming removed 0 bases at V and 3 bases at J, with 9 bases between. The CDR3 is 14 residues long. Germline-derived CDR1 and CDR2 are MGHRA and YSYEKL. DNA for the CDR3: TGCGCCAGCAGCCAAGATCCAGGAGTCTACGAGCAGTACTTC. Amino acid sequence: CASSQDPGVYEQYF.

The chain's CDR3 is CASSYSSRGQGETQYF. CDR3 bases: TGTGCCAGCAGCTATAGCAGTAGGGGCCAGGGGGAGACCCAGTACTTC. The J gene is TRBJ2-5, the V gene TRBV7-2; D possibly corresponds to TRBD1 (6 bases). Deletions cut 4 bases from V and 5 bases from J, with 20 bases between. The CDR3 runs to 16 residues. The germline gives CDR1 SGHTA, CDR2 FQGNSA.

This clonotype was seen a handful of times. V usage is TRBV5-1 and J usage is TRBJ2-2; 7 bases align to TRBD2. This CDR3 region has 18 residues. The V and J ends lost 0 bases and 12 bases, in that order; junction bases with no gene match: 20. Germline V gene data show CDR1 as SGHRS and CDR2 as YFSETQ. CDR3 sequence reads: CASSLGLAEALGTSQLFF. The CDR3 coding sequence is TGCGCCAGCAGCTTGGGGCTAGCGGAAGCCCTCGGCACTTCGCAGCTGTTTTTT.

The V gene is TRBV27, the J gene TRBJ2-7; D is unclear. V was clipped by 0 bases and J by 5 bases, with 17 bases between them. The CDR3 extends over 16 amino acids. The germline CDR1 and CDR2 sequences are MNHEY and SMNVEV (reference sequence). The CDR3 is CASSLSPWGSDDEQYF. The DNA of the CDR3 is TGTGCCAGCAGTTTATCCCCGTGGGGTTCCGACGACGAGCAGTACTTC.

This clonotype was observed a single time. The chain recombines TRBV3-1 with TRBJ1-1, with a tentative D call TRBD1 (6 bases). Germline V lookup: CDR1 LGHDT, CDR2 YNNKEL (reference sequence). V was clipped by 0 bases and J by 11 bases, with 16 bases between them. There are 14 residues in the CDR3. CDR3 coding DNA: TGTGCCAGCAGCCAAGATGGGGGGCGAGAGTTGGCTTTCTTT. This translates into CASSQDGGRELAFF.

The chain is built from TRBV5-7 and TRBJ2-7, with a weak D call TRBD2 (6 bases). TRBV5-7 is noted as an ORF with a role that remains uncertain. This CDR3 region has 15 residues. V gave up 5 bases and J gave up 1 base, with 16 bases separating them. For the CDR3, the DNA is TGTGCCAGCAGGTTTAGGAGGGGTTGGTCCTACGAGCAGTACTTC. Protein: CASRFRRGWSYEQYF.

This chain connects TRBV5-1 to TRBJ2-1; tentatively, D is TRBD1 (6 bases). This CDR3 has 13 residues. Per germline, CDR1 SGHRS and CDR2 YFSETQ. Trimming removed 4 bases at V and 4 bases at J, with 9 bases between. The CDR3 DNA reads TGCGCCAGCAGCGAGGACAGTTACAATGAGCAGTTCTTC. Residues: CASSEDSYNEQFF.